This T cell receptor beta chain was identified during a study of T cells in Graves' hyperthyroidism and ophthalmopathy. RNA transcripts gave rise to amplified TCR beta CDR3 regions. First-round RT-PCR targeting the TCR CDR3 was performed with the HTBI primer set. TCRdb ran MiXCR on the multiplex PCR reads and lists one entry per CDR3 protein. The data hold over 700,000 distinct CDR3 sequences, with roughly 40% observed a single time. Germline lookup yields CDR1 SGHTS and CDR2 YDEGEE. V lost 0 bases to trimming and J lost 8 bases, with 6 bases between them. CDR3 length: 11 amino acids. At least ten counts were recorded for this clonotype. Stable hyperthyroidism: no ophthalmopathy progression over 18 months of follow-up. Fresh 10 ml peripheral blood yielded PBMCs.

The sequence was obtained from a man younger than 30 with Graves' hyperthyroidism. This chain connects TRBV5-8 to TRBJ2-7; D may be TRBD1 or TRBD2 (5 bases each). The sequenced sample consisted of blood. CDR3 in DNA: TGTGCCAGCAGCTTGGGGGACCAGCAGTACTTC. It translates to CASSLGDQQYF. Full variable domain (outside the CDR3, taken from reference TRBV5-8 and TRBJ2-7): EAGVTQSPTHLIKTRGQQATLRCSPISGHTSVYWYQQALGLGLQFLLWYDEGEERNRGNFPPRFSGRQFPNYSSELNVNALELEDSALYLCASSLGDQQYFGPGTRLTVT.